The rows below give T cell receptor beta chains drawn from one sample of a study of T cells after yellow fever vaccination. TCRdb independently ran MiXCR on the 5' RACE reads; one entry per CDR3 protein. The table shows roughly 350,000 distinct CDR3 sequences, with about 4% occurring only once. Sequenced here: PBMCs, sampled 5 days after the yellow fever booster vaccination. The receptors were gathered from a man aged 18 to 29 who received the YFV17D yellow fever vaccine. The CDR3 runs from the conserved cysteine through the conserved F or W. A D gene is named only where the DNA matches it firmly. For some rows the clone size is stated as once, few or many, or as a class when expanded; others skip it.

V gene	J gene	clone size	D gene	CDR3 protein	CDR3 DNA
TRBV5-6	TRBJ1-5	-	-	CASSLIGGPSNQPQHF	TGTGCCAGCAGCTTGATAGGGGGTCCCAGCAATCAGCCCCAGCATTTT
TRBV7-2	TRBJ1-3	many	-	CASSLIPGNTIYF	TGTGCCAGCAGCTTGATACCAGGGAACACCATATATTTT
TRBV6-2/TRBV6-3	TRBJ2-3	few	TRBD2	CASSPLTRGRGDTQYF	TGTGCCAGCAGCCCCCTTACCCGGGGGAGGGGAGATACGCAGTATTTT
TRBV18	TRBJ1-3	-	-	CASSPGASGNTIYF	TGTGCCAGCTCACCGGGCGCGTCGGGAAACACCATATATTTT
TRBV7-2	TRBJ1-4	few	-	CASSLSRATNEKLFF	TGTGCCAGCAGCTTATCACGGGCAACTAATGAAAAACTGTTTTTT
TRBV4-3	TRBJ2-6	-	-	CASSQDSPGANVLTF	TGCGCCAGCAGCCAAGATTCCCCTGGGGCCAACGTCCTGACTTTC
TRBV29-1	TRBJ1-1	-	TRBD1	CRGQVNTEAFF	TGCAGGGGACAGGTAAACACTGAAGCTTTCTTT
TRBV5-4	TRBJ2-3	few	-	CASSLLASDTQYF	TGTGCCAGCAGCTTACTAGCTTCAGATACGCAGTATTTT
TRBV5-1	TRBJ1-2	few	TRBD1	CASSLAPGTDYGYTF	TGCGCCAGCAGCTTGGCCCCCGGGACAGACTATGGCTACACCTTC
TRBV15	TRBJ1-3	few	-	CATSRDPGQGDTIYF	TGTGCCACCAGCAGAGACCCCGGACAAGGAGACACCATATATTTT
TRBV6-1	TRBJ1-2	few	TRBD1	CASSEGARTGSGYGYTF	TGTGCCAGCAGTGAAGGTGCGAGGACAGGGTCGGGCTATGGCTACACCTTC